Below are 32 T cell receptor beta chains sequenced from a single sample in a study of identifying expanded T cells in peripheral blood. Produced via immunoSEQ multiplex PCR; TCRdb's table is partial and in-frame only. Of more than 65,000 clones listed, 89% are singletons. What was sequenced was blood. The source of these receptors is a person aged 18 to 75 in good health.

This sequence joins TRBV7-2 and TRBJ2-3; 9 bases are shared with TRBD1. Trimming removed 5 bases from V and 0 bases from J; junction bases left unmatched: 3. CDR3 length: 15 residues. Germline CDR1 reads SGHTA; CDR2 reads FQGNSA. The CDR3 loop reads CASSKGTGSTDTQYF. The DNA of the CDR3 is TGTGCCAGCAGCAAAGGGACAGGGAGCACAGATACGCAGTATTTT.

This chain links TRBV11-3 with TRBJ2-3; D gene uncertain. The CDR3 extends over 13 amino acids. In germline, CDR1 is SGHNT, CDR2 YENEEA. Trimming pared 1 base from V and 4 bases from J, leaving 6 bases between. The CDR3 is CASSLGRSDTQYF. The CDR3 DNA reads TGTGCCAGCAGCTTAGGACGTTCAGATACGCAGTATTTT.

This chain links TRBV5-6 with TRBJ1-3; maybe TRBD1 (5 bases). Trimming removed 2 bases at V and 4 bases at J, with 13 bases between. The CDR3 has 15 amino acids. The germline V gene encodes CDR1 SGHDT and CDR2 YYEEEE. The CDR3 coding sequence is TGTGCCAGCAGCTTAGGGGTGGGACTCGGAAACACCATATATTTT. Translation gives CASSLGVGLGNTIYF. The variable domain in full, with the rest retrieved from reference TRBV5-6 and TRBJ1-3, is DAGVTQSPTHLIKTRGQQVTLRCSPKSGHDTVSWYQQALGQGPQFIFQYYEEEERQRGNFPDRFSGHQFPNYSSELNVNALLLGDSALYLCASSLGVGLGNTIYFGEGSWLTVV.

This clone was detected once. The rearrangement uses TRBV10-3 and TRBJ1-3, with 9 nucleotides matching TRBD1. The trim removed 2 bases at V and 0 bases at J, leaving 5 bases unmatched. The CDR3 is made up of 17 amino acids. The germline V gene encodes CDR1 ENHRY and CDR2 SYGVKD. CDR3 residues: CAISETGQGLSGNTIYF. The CDR3 region has the DNA TGTGCCATCAGTGAGACGGGACAGGGACTCTCTGGAAACACCATATATTTT.

This clone was observed a single time. This chain uses TRBV9 with TRBJ2-7; D is ambiguous. The CDR3 consists of 14 residues. Per the germline V gene, CDR1 is SGDLS and CDR2 is YYNGEE. V lost 0 bases and J 0 bases, leaving 7 bases between the germline ends. CDR3: CASSVDLASYEQYF. CDR3 coding DNA: TGTGCCAGCAGCGTAGATTTGGCCTCCTACGAGCAGTACTTC.

This clone was seen only once. The chain links TRBV27 to TRBJ1-5, with D possibly being TRBD1 (5 bases). CDR1 is MNHEY and CDR2 is SMNVEV in the germline V gene (reference sequence). The CDR3 spans 16 residues. V was shortened by 2 bases and J by 2 bases, with 13 bases between the two germline ends. The DNA of the CDR3 is TGTGCCAGCAGTTTAGGTTTTCGGGGGGGCAATCAGCCCCAGCATTTT. Protein product: CASSLGFRGGNQPQHF.

CDR3 amino acids: CASSGLAGDEQFF. In DNA, the CDR3 is TGCGCCAGCAGTGGGCTGGCGGGAGATGAGCAGTTCTTC. The chain is built from TRBV5-1 and TRBJ2-1, with 7 bases lining up with TRBD2. Looked up from germline, CDR1 is SGHRS and CDR2 is YFSETQ. The CDR3 contains 13 residues. The V and J ends lost 5 bases and 8 bases, in that order; junction bases with no gene match: 7.

This chain uses TRBV19 with TRBJ2-4; 8 nucleotides align to TRBD1. Trimming took 4 bases from V and 7 from J; bases not matched to a gene: 9. The CDR3 spans 15 residues. Germline CDR1 and CDR2: LNHDA and SQIVND (reference sequence). The CDR3 is CASSTRTGTPNIQYF. The DNA for the CDR3 is TGTGCCAGTAGTACCAGGACAGGGACCCCCAACATTCAGTACTTC.

The chain has TRBV10-3 and TRBJ1-3; no reliable D call. There are 15 residues in the CDR3. CDR1 is ENHRY, CDR2 SYGVKD, per germline. The V gene lost 3 bases and the J gene lost 0 bases, with 9 bases spanning the gap. The chain's CDR3 is CAISELGYSGNTIYF. CDR3 sequence (DNA): TGTGCCATCAGTGAATTAGGCTACTCTGGAAACACCATATATTTT.

The chain combines TRBV11-1 with TRBJ2-1, with no clear D. The V end was cut by 5 bases, the J end by 9 bases, with 14 bases between. Germline loops: CDR1 SGHAT, CDR2 FQDESV (reference sequence). The CDR3 is 13 amino acids. CDR3 sequence (DNA): TGTGCCAGCAGCCAACAGAAGGAGAGTGAGCAGTTCTTC. This encodes CASSQQKESEQFF.

CDR3 sequence: CSAEDRGNTEAFF. For the CDR3, the DNA is TGCAGCGCTGAGGACAGGGGGAACACTGAAGCTTTCTTT. The J gene is TRBJ1-1, the V gene TRBV29-1; 9 nucleotides align to TRBD1. V lost 7 bases to trimming and J lost 1 base; unmatched junction nucleotides: 4. Germline V CDR1 and CDR2: SQVTM, ANQGSEA. The CDR3 is 13 residues long.

This clone showed up just once. This chain uses TRBV30 with TRBJ1-3; D gene uncertain. CDR1 GTSNPN and CDR2 SVGIG come from the germline V gene (reference sequence). Deletions cut 2 bases from V and 4 bases from J, with 15 bases between. The CDR3 extends over 15 amino acids. Here the CDR3 reads CAWSSGDTAGNTIYF. CDR3 in DNA: TGTGCCTGGAGTAGCGGCGATACAGCAGGAAACACCATATATTTT.

This clone was counted once. The chain couples TRBV6-5 to TRBJ2-3, with 9 bases aligning to TRBD2. This CDR3 contains 15 residues. Unmatched junction bases numbered 10, after V lost 11 bases and J lost 1 base. In germline, CDR1 is MNHEY, CDR2 SVGAGI. CDR3 in amino acids: CASRLIAGGTDTQYF. The DNA for the CDR3 is TGTGCCTCTCGACTAATAGCGGGGGGCACAGATACGCAGTATTTT.

The chain employs TRBV25-1 and TRBJ2-5; D may be TRBD2 (6 bases). The CDR3 is 17 amino acids. Trimming took 5 bases from V and 7 from J, leaving 26 bases between them. Germline CDR1 MGHDK, CDR2 SYGVNS. CDR3 DNA: TGTGCCAGCAGTTACTCCGGGGGTACCGGCGGGGTCGGGACCCAGTACTTC. It encodes CASSYSGGTGGVGTQYF.

The chain links TRBV2 to TRBJ2-3; 12 nucleotides line up with TRBD2. CDR1 SNHLY and CDR2 FYNNEI come from the germline V gene. The CDR3 has 15 amino acids. With 5 bases clipped from V and 8 bases from J, the junction kept 8 bases outside the gene matches. In nucleotides, the CDR3 is TGTGCCAGCAGTCCACTGACTAGCGGGGGTGCTACGCAGTATTTT. Protein product: CASSPLTSGGATQYF.

V gene TRBV29-1 combines with J gene TRBJ1-5; possibly TRBD1 for D (6 bases). The germline V and J ends were trimmed by 6 bases and 3 bases, with 15 bases remaining between them. CDR3 length equals 14 residues. Germline V gives CDR1 SQVTM, CDR2 ANQGSEA. The chain's CDR3 is CSVGGGGDNQPQHF. The CDR3 DNA reads as TGCAGCGTCGGGGGGGGCGGGGACAATCAGCCCCAGCATTTT.

This chain links TRBV6-5 with TRBJ1-5; possible D gene TRBD1, 5 bases. Germline loops: CDR1 MNHEY, CDR2 SVGAGI. This CDR3 contains 15 residues. The V and J ends lost 6 bases and 0 bases respectively, with 12 bases between them. The CDR3 DNA reads as TGTGCCAGCAGGCCCCAGGGACCTAGCAATCAGCCCCAGCATTTT. It is translated as CASRPQGPSNQPQHF.

The rearrangement links TRBV6-1 to TRBJ2-2, with D unclear. Trimming took off 4 bases at V and 5 bases at J, with 8 bases between the two ends. Germline-derived CDR1 and CDR2 are MNHNS and SASEGT. This CDR3 has 13 amino acids. The CDR3 sequence: CASSGRATGELFF. CDR3 in DNA: TGTGCCAGCAGTGGACGGGCGACCGGGGAGCTGTTTTTT.

The V gene is TRBV18, the J gene TRBJ2-6, with D maybe TRBD2 (6 bases). This CDR3 region has 16 residues. V shed 3 bases and J shed 4 bases, with 13 bases lying between them. CDR1 KGHSH and CDR2 LQKENI come from the germline V gene. The CDR3 nucleotides are TGTGCCAGCTCACCTACGCGGGGCTCCGGGGCCAACGTCCTGACTTTC. Translating it yields CASSPTRGSGANVLTF.

This sequence joins TRBV7-2 and TRBJ1-5; D is uncertain. V lost 1 base to trimming and J lost 5 bases, with 9 bases between them. The CDR3 spans 14 residues. CDR1 and CDR2 from the germline V gene are SGHTA and FQGNSA. The chain's CDR3 is CASSLEARDQPQHF. The CDR3, as DNA: TGTGCCAGCAGCTTAGAGGCCAGAGATCAGCCCCAGCATTTT.

The chain carries TRBV19 and TRBJ2-5, with D hard to call. Trimming removed 8 bases at V and 4 bases at J, with 5 bases between. The germline V gene has CDR1 LNHDA and CDR2 SQIVND (reference sequence). The CDR3 sequence is 10 residues long. CDR3 sequence reads: CASGTETQYF. The CDR3 bases are TGTGCCAGTGGAACAGAGACCCAGTACTTC. The full variable domain, with the rest looked up from reference TRBV19 and TRBJ2-5, is DGGITQSPKYLFRKEGQNVTLSCEQNLNHDAMYWYRQDPGQGLRLIYYSQIVNDFQKGDIAEGYSVSREKKESFPLTVTSAQKNPTAFYLCASGTETQYFGPGTRLLVL.

V and J are TRBV9 and TRBJ2-1; D gene uncertain. The CDR3 is 12 amino acids. Germline V gene sequence: CDR1 SGDLS, CDR2 YYNGEE. The ends were cut back, 1 base at V and 5 bases at J, with 4 bases in the middle. CDR3 DNA: TGTGCCAGCAGCGTACCCGACAATGAGCAGTTCTTC. As protein: CASSVPDNEQFF. Supplemented by reference TRBV9 and TRBJ2-1, the full variable domain reads DSGVTQTPKHLITATGQRVTLRCSPRSGDLSVYWYQQSLDQGLQFLIQYYNGEERAKGNILERFSAQQFPDLHSELNLSSLELGDSALYFCASSVPDNEQFFGPGTRLTVL.

The chain couples TRBV12-2 to TRBJ1-1. TRBV12-2 is a recognized pseudogene. The CDR3 runs 18 residues. CDR3 in DNA: TGTGCAAGTCGCTCCGGTGGGACCCCCTACTATTCAAACACTGAAGCTTTCTTT. The encoded protein is CASRSGGTPYYSNTEAFF.

This chain joins TRBV4-3 and TRBJ2-2; TRBD1 is a possible D gene (6 bases). The V gene lost 1 base and the J gene lost 0 bases, with 21 bases spanning the gap. The CDR3 sequence is 20 residues long. Germline CDR1 LGHNA, CDR2 YSLEER. The CDR3 coding sequence is TGCGCCAGCAGCCAAGGATGGACAGCTTCCCGGACCTCGAACACCGGGGAGCTGTTTTTT. It codes for CASSQGWTASRTSNTGELFF.

This clone was detected once. V usage is TRBV4-1 and J usage is TRBJ1-2, with D possibly TRBD1 on 6 matching bases. The V end lost 1 base, the J end lost 4 bases, and 16 bases lay between the germline ends. Looked up from germline, CDR1 is MGHRA and CDR2 is YSYEKL. The CDR3 extends over 16 amino acids. CDR3 nucleotides: TGCGCCAGCAGCCAAGCCCCCCAGACAGGTTCCTATGGCTACACCTTC. Translation: CASSQAPQTGSYGYTF.

The chain recombines TRBV30 with TRBJ2-3; a weak D match, TRBD1 (5 bases). This CDR3 is 14 amino acids long. CDR1 GTSNPN and CDR2 SVGIG come from the germline V gene (reference sequence). V dropped 0 bases and J dropped 3 bases, with 10 bases sitting between them. For the CDR3, the DNA is TGTGCCTGGAGTGTGGGGCTACAAACAGATACGCAGTATTTT. It yields the protein CAWSVGLQTDTQYF.

Here the CDR3 reads CASSELEVATEAFF. The DNA of the CDR3 is TGTGCCAGCAGCGAATTGGAAGTCGCGACTGAAGCTTTCTTT. The chain couples TRBV2 to TRBJ1-1; D is undetermined. V was cut by 6 bases and J by 5 bases, with 16 bases left in between. The CDR3 extends over 14 amino acids. CDR1 SNHLY and CDR2 FYNNEI come from the germline V gene.

This sequence joins TRBV19 and TRBJ2-7; TRBD1 agrees at 8 bases. This CDR3 has 13 amino acids. Trimming removed 5 bases from V and 1 base from J; junction bases left unmatched: 1. Per germline, CDR1 LNHDA and CDR2 SQIVND (reference sequence). Here the CDR3 reads CASSRQGSYEQYF. CDR3 DNA: TGTGCCAGTAGTCGACAGGGGTCCTACGAGCAGTACTTC.

The chain couples TRBV7-9 to TRBJ2-2; 12 bases map to TRBD1. V trimming: 4 bases; J trimming: 9 bases; junction bases outside the gene matches: 6. Germline V gene sequence: CDR1 SEHNR, CDR2 FQNEAQ (reference sequence). The CDR3 is 15 amino acids. The CDR3 protein is CASSSGTGGSRELFF. Written as DNA, the CDR3 is TGTGCCAGCAGCTCCGGGACAGGGGGCTCGCGGGAGCTGTTTTTT.

The chain uses TRBV28 and TRBJ2-2; D is unresolved. CDR3 size: 13 residues. V was pared by 3 bases and J by 9 bases, with 11 bases between. Germline V gives CDR1 MDHEN, CDR2 SYDVKM. CDR3 nucleotides: TGTGCCAGCAGTTTTTTAGGAGATTGGGAGCTGTTTTTT. Translating gives CASSFLGDWELFF.

The rearrangement uses TRBV19 and TRBJ2-6; 8 bases match TRBD1. Germline CDR1 LNHDA, CDR2 SQIVND (reference sequence). The CDR3 has 20 residues. J lost 0 bases, V lost 3 bases, and 13 bases had no gene match. This chain's CDR3 is CASSMRNLGTGSSGANVLTF. In nucleotides, the CDR3 is TGTGCCAGTAGTATGAGGAATCTCGGGACAGGATCCTCTGGGGCCAACGTCCTGACTTTC.

The chain couples TRBV5-1 to TRBJ1-4; the match to TRBD1 covers 9 bases. Germline CDR1 SGHRS, CDR2 YFSETQ. After removal of 1 base from V and 4 bases from J, the junction contained 2 bases not matched to a gene. The CDR3 has 15 amino acids. The CDR3 here is CASSLLGQGNEKLFF. CDR3 bases: TGCGCCAGCAGCTTGCTGGGACAGGGTAATGAAAAACTGTTTTTT.